The 24 T cell receptor beta chains listed next were all sequenced from one sample in a study of a mutant IDH1 vaccine in newly diagnosed glioma. The repertoire was sequenced with immunoSEQ multiplex PCR; TCRdb's copy has only in-frame clones and lacks some. The sample records some 38,000 clones, roughly 92% being singletons. Time point described: baseline, week 1 (first vaccination visit). The treatment was: pre-vaccination baseline after standard-of-care therapy. Sequenced here: PBMCs, sampled from a glioma patient treated with radiotherapy, temozolomide or both. The origin of the receptors is a man aged 18 to 30 with glioma.

J is TRBJ1-6 and V is TRBV4-3; no firm D call. V lost 0 bases to trimming and J lost 5 bases, with 5 bases between them. This CDR3 has 14 amino acids. Looked up from germline, CDR1 is LGHNA and CDR2 is YSLEER. CDR3 sequence reads: CASSQEGNNSPLHF. CDR3 in DNA: TGCGCCAGCAGCCAAGAAGGGAATAATTCACCCCTCCACTTT.

The chain couples TRBV30 to TRBJ1-6; D ambiguous. Looked up from germline, CDR1 is GTSNPN and CDR2 is SVGIG (reference sequence). V lost 4 bases to trimming and J lost 9 bases, with 13 bases between them. This CDR3 is built from 13 residues. The CDR3 loop reads CAWTVKNRSPLHF. The CDR3 DNA follows: TGTGCCTGGACTGTAAAGAATCGTTCACCCCTCCACTTT.

This chain connects TRBV5-1 to TRBJ1-5; D is uncertain. Germline CDR1 SGHRS, CDR2 YFSETQ. V gave up 0 bases and J gave up 6 bases, with 13 bases separating them. The CDR3 length is 15 residues. The CDR3 protein is CASSLGDLEGQPQHF. As DNA, the CDR3 is TGCGCCAGCAGCTTGGGCGACCTTGAGGGTCAGCCCCAGCATTTT. The entire variable domain, with the rest obtained from reference TRBV5-1 and TRBJ1-5, is as follows: KAGVTQTPRYLIKTRGQQVTLSCSPISGHRSVSWYQQTPGQGLQFLFEYFSETQRNKGNFPGRFSGRQFSNSRSEMNVSTLELGDSALYLCASSLGDLEGQPQHFGDGTRLSIL.

The CDR3 sequence is CSVDTAWEGSGGEAFF. The CDR3 DNA follows: TGCAGCGTTGATACGGCTTGGGAGGGGTCGGGAGGTGAAGCTTTCTTT. The V and J genes are TRBV29-1 and TRBJ1-1, with D perhaps matching TRBD1 (5 bases). The ends were cut back, 3 bases at V and 7 bases at J, with 24 bases in the middle. Germline CDR1 and CDR2: SQVTM and ANQGSEA. The CDR3 runs 16 residues.

This sequence joins TRBV27 and TRBJ1-4; D unresolved. The germline CDR1 and CDR2 sequences are MNHEY and SMNVEV (reference sequence). Trimming removed 6 bases from V and 3 bases from J, with 11 bases in between. The CDR3 has 14 residues. The CDR3 here is CASSFLSSNEKLFF. CDR3 coding DNA: TGTGCCAGCAGCTTCCTGAGCTCTAATGAAAAACTGTTTTTT.

The V call is TRBV7-3, the J call TRBJ2-2; D unresolved. This CDR3 spans 12 amino acids. V shed 3 bases and J shed 2 bases, with 1 base lying between them. Germline CDR1 reads SGHTA; CDR2 reads FQGTGA. The CDR3 DNA reads TGTGCCAGCAGCTTCAACACCGGGGAGCTGTTTTTT. Amino acids: CASSFNTGELFF.

The rearrangement links TRBV30 to TRBJ1-2, with D possibly matching TRBD1 (5 bases). Trimming stripped 3 bases from V and 5 bases from J, with 16 bases between. Germline V gene sequence: CDR1 GTSNPN, CDR2 SVGIG (reference sequence). The CDR3 loop spans 14 amino acids. CDR3 in amino acids: CAWSVNGGGYGYTF. The CDR3 region has the DNA TGTGCCTGGAGCGTCAACGGGGGGGGGTATGGCTACACCTTC.

This chain joins TRBV7-2 and TRBJ2-7, with TRBD1 matching over 7 bases. This CDR3 region has 16 residues. The V gene end was trimmed by 4 bases and the J gene end by 0 bases; junction bases not matched to a gene: 9. The germline CDR1 and CDR2 sequences are SGHTA and FQGNSA. Written as DNA, the CDR3 is TGTGCCAGCAGCTCCCAGTCGACAGGGAGCTCCTACGAGCAGTACTTC. Amino acids: CASSSQSTGSSYEQYF.

The gene calls are TRBV7-2 and TRBJ2-7, with 10 bases aligning to TRBD1. The germline gives CDR1 SGHTA, CDR2 FQGNSA. The V gene end was trimmed by 4 bases and the J gene end by 7 bases; junction bases not matched to a gene: 7. The CDR3 covers 14 residues. The CDR3 is CASSSDRGLREQYF. The CDR3, as DNA: TGTGCCAGCAGCTCCGACAGGGGGCTGCGTGAGCAGTACTTC.

The genes are TRBV11-2 and TRBJ2-7; no clear D. Germline CDR1 and CDR2: SGHAT and FQNNGV. V was pared by 5 bases and J by 2 bases, with 4 bases between. This CDR3 region has 11 residues. The CDR3 here is CASSAPYEQYF. In nucleotides, the CDR3 is TGTGCCAGCAGCGCACCCTACGAGCAGTACTTC.

This chain uses TRBV5-1 with TRBJ2-5; 9 nucleotides align to TRBD1. This CDR3 comprises 14 residues. From germline, CDR1 is SGHRS and CDR2 YFSETQ. Losses at the gene ends were 3 bases for V and 5 bases for J; bases not matched to a gene: 5. The DNA for the CDR3 is TGCGCCAGCAGCTCCCCGGACAGGGGCGAGACCCAGTACTTC. Its translation: CASSSPDRGETQYF.

Concerning this clone itself: Germline and junction disagree at one end, which may indicate a read error. V is TRBV6-5 and J is TRBJ1-2; TRBD1 matches 9 bases. The CDR3 has 16 amino acids. The germline gives CDR1 MNHEY, CDR2 SVGAGI. The CDR3 sequence: CASSYFPGTGYYGYTF. Here the CDR3 DNA reads TGTGCCAGCAGCTACTTCCCCGGGACAGGGTACTATGGCTACACCTTC.

CDR3 nucleotide sequence: TGTGCCAGCAGCGTCGGACAGAGCTCCTACGAGCAGTACTTC. Protein product: CASSVGQSSYEQYF. The rearrangement uses TRBV7-9 and TRBJ2-7; possible D gene TRBD1, 6 bases. V was trimmed by 5 bases and J by 0 bases, leaving 11 bases between them. Germline values: CDR1 SEHNR, CDR2 FQNEAQ (reference sequence). This CDR3 region has 14 residues.

Only one count was recorded for this clone. This chain's CDR3 is CASTSVLQFGEPQHF. CDR3 DNA: TGTGCCAGCACCTCGGTCCTCCAGTTTGGGGAGCCCCAGCATTTT. J is TRBJ1-5 and V is TRBV6-1; D not certain. V lost 7 bases and J lost 8, with 21 bases in between. Germline-derived CDR1 and CDR2 are MNHNS and SASEGT. The length of the CDR3 is 15 residues.

In DNA, the CDR3 is TGTGCCAGCATAGACAGGCACTCTGGAAACACCATATATTTT. It translates to CASIDRHSGNTIYF. This rearrangement joins TRBV6-1 to TRBJ1-3, with D perhaps matching TRBD1 (6 bases). The CDR3 sequence is 14 residues long. Germline V lookup: CDR1 MNHNS, CDR2 SASEGT. V gave up 7 bases and J gave up 0 bases, with 10 bases separating them.

The chain has TRBV27 and TRBJ2-3, with 7 bases fitting TRBD1. The CDR3 extends over 15 amino acids. V was clipped by 5 bases and J by 0 bases; unmatched bases: 5. In germline, CDR1 is MNHEY, CDR2 SMNVEV (reference sequence). CDR3 residues: CASSPTGASTDTQYF. The CDR3 nucleotides read TGTGCCAGCAGTCCTACAGGGGCTAGCACAGATACGCAGTATTTT.

V and J are TRBV7-9 and TRBJ1-2; the D is unclear. This CDR3 comprises 15 residues. The ends were cut back, 1 base at V and 8 bases at J, with 17 bases in the middle. Germline-derived CDR1 and CDR2 are SEHNR and FQNEAQ (reference sequence). CDR3 loop: CASSLDGVHSVGYTF. In DNA, the CDR3 is TGTGCCAGCAGCTTAGATGGCGTCCATTCGGTAGGCTACACCTTC.

This clone appeared once. V and J are TRBV4-3 and TRBJ2-5; possible D gene TRBD1, 6 bases. Trimming took 5 bases from V and 1 from J, leaving 8 bases between them. The CDR3 spans 13 residues. Germline V gives CDR1 LGHNA, CDR2 YSLEER. CDR3 region: CASSGDIQETQYF. As DNA, the CDR3 is TGCGCCAGCAGCGGGGACATCCAAGAGACCCAGTACTTC.

The CDR3 coding sequence is TGTGCCTTCTGTTCGGACAGGGTGGATCGGAGCACCGGGGAGCTGTTTTTT. Protein sequence: CAFCSDRVDRSTGELFF. The rearrangement links TRBV30 to TRBJ2-2; TRBD1 aligns across 8 bases. Germline V gene sequence: CDR1 GTSNPN, CDR2 SVGIG (reference sequence). CDR3 size: 17 residues. The J segment lost 4 bases and the V segment lost 7 bases, leaving 17 bases of the junction unmatched.

This chain joins TRBV7-2 and TRBJ2-5, with D possibly matching TRBD2 (6 bases). Germline lookup yields CDR1 SGHTA and CDR2 FQGNSA. The CDR3 is 17 residues long. V lost 2 bases to trimming and J lost 1 base, with 17 bases between them. This CDR3 reads CASSLTGGITFQETQYF. CDR3 DNA: TGTGCCAGCAGCTTAACCGGCGGGATAACATTCCAAGAGACCCAGTACTTC.

V and J are TRBV5-1 and TRBJ1-6; TRBD1 matches 7 bases. Germline V gives CDR1 SGHRS, CDR2 YFSETQ. V lost 4 bases and J lost 8; bases outside the gene matches: 9. CDR3 length: 15 residues. This CDR3 is CASSQMTGPDSPLHF. As DNA, the CDR3 is TGCGCCAGCAGCCAAATGACAGGGCCGGATTCACCCCTCCACTTT.

The chain combines TRBV25-1 with TRBJ2-3; D possibly uses TRBD1 or TRBD2 (6 bases each). CDR3 length: 14 residues. Germline lookup yields CDR1 MGHDK and CDR2 SYGVNS. The V end was cut by 5 bases, the J end by 4 bases, with 13 bases between. The CDR3 region has the DNA TGTGCCAGCAGTAGGGGGGATATCGCAGATACGCAGTATTTT. This encodes CASSRGDIADTQYF.

The V call is TRBV7-2, the J call TRBJ2-1, with TRBD2 as a possible D gene (6 bases). Trimming cost V 3 bases and J 1 base, with 10 bases left between them. Germline V gives CDR1 SGHTA, CDR2 FQGNSA. The CDR3 loop spans 15 amino acids. CDR3 in amino acids: CASSFRGNSYNEQFF. The CDR3 bases are TGTGCCAGCAGCTTTCGGGGGAATTCCTACAATGAGCAGTTCTTC. Full variable domain (outside the CDR3, taken from reference TRBV7-2 and TRBJ2-1): GAGVSQSPSNKVTEKGKDVELRCDPISGHTALYWYRQSLGQGLEFLIYFQGNSAPDKSGLPSDRFSAERTGGSVSTLTIQRTQQEDSAVYLCASSFRGNSYNEQFFGPGTRLTVL.

V gene TRBV15 combines with J gene TRBJ2-1, with D hard to call. This CDR3 comprises 14 residues. Germline V gene sequence: CDR1 LNHNV, CDR2 YYDKDF (reference sequence). The V gene lost 5 bases and the J gene lost 9 bases, with 17 bases spanning the gap. CDR3: CATSLRRSSIEQFF. In DNA, the CDR3 is TGTGCCACCAGCCTAAGGAGATCCTCCATTGAGCAGTTCTTC.